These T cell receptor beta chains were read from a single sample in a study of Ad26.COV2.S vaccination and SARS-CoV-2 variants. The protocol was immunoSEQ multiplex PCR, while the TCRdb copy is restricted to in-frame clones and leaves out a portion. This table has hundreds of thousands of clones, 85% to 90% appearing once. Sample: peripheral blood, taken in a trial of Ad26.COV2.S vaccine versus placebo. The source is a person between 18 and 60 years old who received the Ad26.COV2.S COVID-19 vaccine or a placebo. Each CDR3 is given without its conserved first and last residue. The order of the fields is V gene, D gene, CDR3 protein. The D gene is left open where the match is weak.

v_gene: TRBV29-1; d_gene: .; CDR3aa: SASSEGRRQNTEAF
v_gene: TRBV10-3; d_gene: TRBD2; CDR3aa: AISRAGVGYEQY
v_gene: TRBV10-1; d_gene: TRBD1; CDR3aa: ASEPGQGSYNEQF
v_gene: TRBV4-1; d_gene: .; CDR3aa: ASSQGALGTLSSYEQY
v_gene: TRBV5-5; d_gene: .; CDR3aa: ASSLVAVSGNTIY
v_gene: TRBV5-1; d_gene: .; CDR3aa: ASSLWDSSYEQY
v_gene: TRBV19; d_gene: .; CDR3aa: ASSLGLGLGNTIY
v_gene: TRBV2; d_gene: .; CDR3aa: ASSDSGGYNSPLH
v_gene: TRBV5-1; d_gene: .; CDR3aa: ASSSRGRVSTDTQY
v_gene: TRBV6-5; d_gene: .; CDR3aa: ASSYLLGASYEQY
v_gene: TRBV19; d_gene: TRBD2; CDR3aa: ASSTLAGSADTQY
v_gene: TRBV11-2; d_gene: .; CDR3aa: ASSSTRGGSPLH
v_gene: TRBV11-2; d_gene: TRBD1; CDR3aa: ASSQGTGGPTYEQY
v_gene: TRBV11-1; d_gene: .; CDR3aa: ASSFTGNSYEQY
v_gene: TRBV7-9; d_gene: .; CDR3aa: ASSLGTVTGELF
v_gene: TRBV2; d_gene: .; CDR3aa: ASSEPSGGYT
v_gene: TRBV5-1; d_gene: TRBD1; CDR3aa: ASSSGQGSPLH
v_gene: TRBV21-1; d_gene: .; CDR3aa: ASSRIRGIDNEKLF
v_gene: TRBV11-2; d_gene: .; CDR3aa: ASSLAIGELF
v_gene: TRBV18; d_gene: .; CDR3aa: ASSSSRQDQETQY
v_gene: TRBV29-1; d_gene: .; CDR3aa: SVLLVAGPNTEAF
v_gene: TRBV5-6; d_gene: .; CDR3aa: ASSPRPGYEQY
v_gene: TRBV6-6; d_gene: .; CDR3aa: ASSRDNEQF
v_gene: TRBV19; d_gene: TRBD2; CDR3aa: ASSIAGGVSYEQY
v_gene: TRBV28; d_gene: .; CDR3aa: GSRGPYNEQF
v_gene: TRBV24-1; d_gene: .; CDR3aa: ATSGQAEVGELF
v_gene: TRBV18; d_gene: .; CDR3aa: ASSPGYGYT
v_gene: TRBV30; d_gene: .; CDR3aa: AWKIGQMNTEAF
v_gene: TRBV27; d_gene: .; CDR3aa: ASSYGGSETQY
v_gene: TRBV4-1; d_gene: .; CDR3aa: ASSPQVGASGANVLT
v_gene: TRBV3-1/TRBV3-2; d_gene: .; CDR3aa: ASSQATGQETQY
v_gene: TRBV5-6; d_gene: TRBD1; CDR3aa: ASSWTGADYGYT
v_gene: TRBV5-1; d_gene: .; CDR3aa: ASSLGDIPNYGYT
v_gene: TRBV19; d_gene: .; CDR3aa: ASSSEQNYGYT
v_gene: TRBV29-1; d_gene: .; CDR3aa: SVEGSAYNEQF
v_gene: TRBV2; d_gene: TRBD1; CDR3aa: ASSAALGRAGTGAYEQY
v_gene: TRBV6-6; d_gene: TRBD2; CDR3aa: ATSRGGDNEQF
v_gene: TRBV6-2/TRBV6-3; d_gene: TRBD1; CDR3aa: ASSYDSTGFTETQY
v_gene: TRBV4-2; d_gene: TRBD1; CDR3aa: ASSQMGQAVSGANVLT
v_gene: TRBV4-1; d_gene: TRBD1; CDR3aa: ASSHGTGTGELF
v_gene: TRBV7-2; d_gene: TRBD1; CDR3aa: ASSLATGAYNSPLH
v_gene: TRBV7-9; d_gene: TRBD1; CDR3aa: ASSLGRTGDNEQF